This T cell receptor beta chain is drawn from a study of cytomegalovirus exposure and HLA in healthy donors. General study findings and limits: When presence/absence was analysed, sequencing depth was taken to be roughly uniform across donors. Of the V segments, some could not be distinguished, including TRBV6-2 and TRBV6-3, and were excluded.

Donors consisted of healthy bone marrow donors. Germline V CDR1 and CDR2: MNHEY, SMNVEV (reference sequence). CDR3 length: 14 amino acids. V shed 1 base and J shed 5 bases, with 12 bases lying between them. Both 60 Vbeta primers and 13 Jbeta primers went into the PCR. Here immunoSEQ multiplex PCR was the method, and the copy in TCRdb shows in-frame clones only, minus some. The sample shows over 150,000 clones, approximately 80% of them seen only once. To note about this clone: Its antigen remains unknown.

This clonotype was sampled from a woman aged 40 to 50 in good health and CMV-seropositive. Sequencing was done on a sample of PBMCs. The chain recombines TRBV27 with TRBJ2-7; perhaps TRBD1 as D (5 bases). The CDR3 coding sequence is TGTGCCAGCAGTTTATTGGGCAGGGCCCACGAGCAGTACTTC. As protein: CASSLLGRAHEQYF.